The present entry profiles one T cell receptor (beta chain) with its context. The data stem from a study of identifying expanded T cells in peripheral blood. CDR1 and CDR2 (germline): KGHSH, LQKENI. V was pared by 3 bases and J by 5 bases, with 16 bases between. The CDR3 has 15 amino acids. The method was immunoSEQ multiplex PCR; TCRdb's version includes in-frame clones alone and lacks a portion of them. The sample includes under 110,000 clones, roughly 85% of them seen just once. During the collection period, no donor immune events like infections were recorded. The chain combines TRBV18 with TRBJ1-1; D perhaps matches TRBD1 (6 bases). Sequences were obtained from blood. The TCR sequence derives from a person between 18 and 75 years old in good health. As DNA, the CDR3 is TGTGCCAGCTCACCCCTACAGGGTAGGGGAACTGAAGCTTTCTTT. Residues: CASSPLQGRGTEAFF. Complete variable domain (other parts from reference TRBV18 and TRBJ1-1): NAGVMQNPRHLVRRRGQEARLRCSPMKGHSHVYWYRQLPEEGLKFMVYLQKENIIDESGMPKERFSAEFPKEGPSILRIQQVVRGDSAAYFCASSPLQGRGTEAFFGQGTRLTVV.